One sample yielded the 2 T cell receptor beta chains listed below, sequenced in a study of cytomegalovirus exposure and HLA in healthy donors. Vbeta (60) and Jbeta (13) primers were used in the PCR. The assay was immunoSEQ multiplex PCR, and TCRdb's table has in-frame clones only and misses some. The sample lists under 200,000 clones, 75% seen once, with 4.9% in the top ten. The sequenced sample was PBMCs. These receptors all stem from a male donor in good health and CMV-seronegative.

The chain combines TRBV7-3 with TRBJ1-6; TRBD1 matches 10 bases. The CDR3 is 15 amino acids. J lost 9 bases, V lost 4 bases, and 6 bases had no gene match. Germline CDR1 is SGHTA and CDR2 is FQGTGA. The chain's CDR3 is CASSSTGGRGSPLHF. CDR3 coding DNA: TGTGCCAGCAGCTCGACAGGGGGCAGGGGTTCACCCCTCCACTTT. Full variable domain (missing parts from reference TRBV7-3 and TRBJ1-6): GAGVSQTPSNKVTEKGKYVELRCDPISGHTALYWYRQSLGQGPEFLIYFQGTGAADDSGLPNDRFFAVRPEGSVSTLKIQRTERGDSAVYLCASSSTGGRGSPLHFGNGTRLTVT.

This sequence joins TRBV7-7 and TRBJ2-2, with D hard to call. The germline V gene has CDR1 SSHAT and CDR2 FNYEAQ (reference sequence). With 5 bases removed from V and 9 bases from J, the gap between germline ends came to 7 bases. The length of the CDR3 is 11 residues. CDR3: CASSGGRELFF. In DNA, the CDR3 is TGTGCCAGCAGCGGCGGTCGGGAGCTGTTTTTT.